These 24 T cell receptor beta chains came from one sample sequenced in a study of regulatory T cells in long-lasting Graves disease. Arm-PCR of CDR3 regions and iRepertoire HTBI primers were used to build TCR beta libraries. MiXCR, run by TCRdb on the multiplex PCR reads, gives a single entry per CDR3 protein. The repertoire holds approximately 690,000 distinct CDR3 sequences, about 32% seen once, with about two fifths in the top ten. Time point reported: persistent/refractory GD, antithyroid drugs over 5 years with positive TRAb. After RNA was extracted from PBMCs, the TCR library was made from it. The sequencing here drew on peripheral blood mononuclear cells (PBMCs), taken when the disease was refractory, from a patient treated with antithyroid drugs. All receptors come from a female donor with Graves disease.

To note about this clonotype: A read error may produce the germline difference seen at one junction end. The chain joins TRBV20-1 to TRBJ2-7; no definite D call. The CDR3 length is 14 residues. CDR1 is DFQATT and CDR2 is SNEGSKA in the germline V gene (reference sequence). The CDR3 DNA is TGCAGTGCTCGAGACCAGGCCTGGTCCTACGAGCAGTACTTC. It yields the protein CSARDQAWSYEQYF.

The chain combines TRBV5-1 with TRBJ1-2; no definite D call. The CDR3 has 15 amino acids. Trimming pared 0 bases from V and 7 bases from J, leaving 16 bases between. Germline V gene lookup returns CDR1 SGHRS and CDR2 YFSETQ. CDR3 protein: CASSLAPGTKGGYTF. In DNA form, the CDR3 reads TGCGCCAGCAGCTTGGCCCCTGGCACTAAGGGTGGCTACACCTTC.

The rearrangement joins TRBV13 to TRBJ1-1; no clear D. The CDR3 contains 15 residues. The germline V and J ends were trimmed by 1 base and 2 bases, with 11 bases remaining between them. CDR1 and CDR2 from the germline V gene are PRHDT and FYEKMQ (reference sequence). The DNA for the CDR3 is TGTGCCAGCAGCTTAGAAGGATCGGCTAACACTGAAGCTTTCTTT. It yields the protein CASSLEGSANTEAFF.

This chain connects TRBV11-2 to TRBJ2-3, with 7 nucleotides matching TRBD1. The CDR3 runs 15 residues. V was clipped by 5 bases and J by 4 bases; unmatched bases: 9. Germline-derived CDR1 and CDR2 are SGHAT and FQNNGV. CDR3 in amino acids: CASSIQGWLADTQYF. The CDR3 region has the DNA TGTGCCAGCAGCATACAGGGGTGGTTGGCAGATACGCAGTATTTT.

V and J are TRBV30 and TRBJ2-4; D is uncertain. Trimming left V 2 bases short and J 8 bases short, with 19 bases between. CDR1 is GTSNPN, CDR2 SVGIG, per germline (reference sequence). The CDR3 has 15 amino acids. Written as DNA, the CDR3 is TGTGCCTGGAGTTCCCGGACGGTAGGGCGGTACATTCAGTACTTC. This sequence encodes CAWSSRTVGRYIQYF. Using reference TRBV30 and TRBJ2-4 for the parts outside the CDR3, the full variable domain is SQTIHQWPATLVQPVGSPLSLECTVEGTSNPNLYWYRQAAGRGLQLLFYSVGIGQISSEVPQNLSASRPQDRQFILSSKKLLLSDSGFYLCAWSSRTVGRYIQYFGAGTRLSVL.

The table lists this clonotype with a few counts. As DNA, the CDR3 is TGCAGTGCTCGGAGGGGGCAGGGGGGTTCCGGGGAGCTGTTTTTT. It specifies CSARRGQGGSGELFF. The V call is TRBV20-1, the J call TRBJ2-2; D perhaps matches TRBD1 (7 bases). The V end was cut by 5 bases, the J end by 6 bases, with 19 bases between. CDR1 and CDR2 (germline): DFQATT, SNEGSKA (reference sequence). The CDR3 runs 15 residues.

The DNA for the CDR3 is TGCAGCGTGACCTATCGCACTGAAGCTTTCTTT. Translation: CSVTYRTEAFF. This chain uses TRBV29-1 with TRBJ1-1; D gene unclear. The V gene's germline CDR1 is SQVTM and CDR2 ANQGSEA. The CDR3 runs 11 residues. V gave up 6 bases and J gave up 4 bases, with 9 bases separating them.

Only a few counts were recorded for this clonotype. The chain combines TRBV7-3 with TRBJ1-2; 10 bases line up with TRBD1. This CDR3 is built from 15 residues. CDR1 and CDR2 (germline): SGHTA, FQGTGA. J gave up 7 bases and V 1 base, and 6 bases lay outside the gene matches. Written as DNA, the CDR3 is TGTGCCAGCAGCTTAATGGGACAGGGGCGAGGTGGCTACACCTTC. Its translation: CASSLMGQGRGGYTF.

This clonotype was picked up a small number of times. The genes are TRBV6-2 or TRBV6-3 and TRBJ2-3; 12 bases fit TRBD2. Germline CDR1 reads MNHEY; CDR2 reads SVGEGT. Trimming took 2 bases from V and 2 from J; bases not matched to a gene: 5. The length of the CDR3 is 17 residues. The CDR3 region is CASSYLRTSGDTDTQYF. The CDR3 DNA follows: TGTGCCAGCAGTTACCTCCGGACTAGCGGGGACACAGATACGCAGTATTTT.

This sequence joins TRBV19 and TRBJ1-5, with 10 bases identical to TRBD1. V was pared by 6 bases and J by 4 bases, with 9 bases of the junction left unmatched. Germline V lookup: CDR1 LNHDA, CDR2 SQIVND (reference sequence). The CDR3 extends over 16 amino acids. CDR3 loop: CASRTSRGQGNQPQHF. The CDR3 region has the DNA TGTGCCAGTAGGACGTCCCGGGGACAGGGGAATCAGCCCCAGCATTTT. Combining the CDR3 with reference TRBV19 and TRBJ1-5 gives the whole variable domain DGGITQSPKYLFRKEGQNVTLSCEQNLNHDAMYWYRQDPGQGLRLIYYSQIVNDFQKGDIAEGYSVSREKKESFPLTVTSAQKNPTAFYLCASRTSRGQGNQPQHFGDGTRLSIL.

The sample holds many counts of this clonotype. J is TRBJ1-5 and V is TRBV28; D is perhaps TRBD1 (5 bases). The CDR3 contains 19 residues. Germline V gene data show CDR1 as MDHEN and CDR2 as SYDVKM. With 4 bases removed from V and 2 bases from J, the gap between germline ends came to 24 bases. The CDR3: CASSSLKRGQRLGNQPQHF. The DNA for the CDR3 is TGTGCCAGCAGTTCTTTGAAGCGGGGCCAACGTCTAGGCAATCAGCCCCAGCATTTT.

Many counts were recorded for this clonotype. The chain carries TRBV28 and TRBJ2-2; D remains ambiguous. V was shortened by 5 bases and J by 5 bases, with 9 bases between the two germline ends. Germline CDR1 MDHEN, CDR2 SYDVKM. This CDR3 region has 13 residues. The DNA of the CDR3 is TGTGCCAGCAGTCCAATAGGTACCGGGGAGCTGTTTTTT. Translation gives CASSPIGTGELFF. The whole variable domain, filled in from reference TRBV28 and TRBJ2-2, reads DVKVTQSSRYLVKRTGEKVFLECVQDMDHENMFWYRQDPGLGLRLIYFSYDVKMKEKGDIPEGYSVSREKKERFSLILESASTNQTSMYLCASSPIGTGELFFGEGSRLTVL.

The chain couples TRBV20-1 to TRBJ2-7; TRBD2 aligns across 9 bases. The trim removed 0 bases at V and 4 bases at J, leaving 10 bases unmatched. Germline CDR1 and CDR2: DFQATT and SNEGSKA (reference sequence). The CDR3 covers 16 residues. The CDR3 loop is CSARDRSSGIAYEQYF. CDR3 bases: TGCAGTGCTAGAGATCGGTCTAGCGGGATAGCATACGAGCAGTACTTC.

J is TRBJ1-3 and V is TRBV14; D remains ambiguous. The germline V and J ends were trimmed by 1 base and 3 bases, with 4 bases remaining between them. The V gene's germline CDR1 is SGHDN and CDR2 FVKESK. The length of the CDR3 is 13 residues. CDR3 coding DNA: TGTGCCAGCAGCCAAGGCGGTGGAAACACCATATATTTT. This translates into CASSQGGGNTIYF.

This rearrangement joins TRBV19 to TRBJ1-2; D uncertain. Trimming stripped 10 bases from V and 8 bases from J, with 17 bases between. In germline, CDR1 is LNHDA, CDR2 SQIVND (reference sequence). The CDR3 loop spans 12 amino acids. The CDR3 sequence is CATANPGRGYTF. In nucleotides, the CDR3 is TGTGCCACCGCTAACCCAGGAAGGGGCTACACCTTC.

This clonotype has only one observation. The rearrangement uses TRBV6-1 and TRBJ1-2; D unclear. CDR3 length equals 15 residues. Germline lookup yields CDR1 MNHNS and CDR2 SASEGT. Trimming took 2 bases from V and 0 from J, leaving 10 bases between them. The CDR3, as DNA: TGTGCCAGCAGTGAATTGGTGCCGGCTAACTATGGCTACACCTTC. It is translated as CASSELVPANYGYTF.

The chain combines TRBV19 with TRBJ1-6; D may be TRBD1 (6 bases). The CDR3 length is 15 residues. V gave up 8 bases and J gave up 10 bases, with 21 bases separating them. Germline V gives CDR1 LNHDA, CDR2 SQIVND (reference sequence). In nucleotides, the CDR3 is TGTGCCAGTGGAAGGTCCAGGGGAAATCGGTCACCCCTCCACTTT. Translation: CASGRSRGNRSPLHF.

This clonotype has a count of ten or more. The chain couples TRBV28 to TRBJ1-2; possible D gene TRBD1, 6 bases. The germline gives CDR1 MDHEN, CDR2 SYDVKM. V was shortened by 5 bases and J by 4 bases, with 17 bases between the two germline ends. The CDR3 covers 15 residues. The CDR3 sequence is CASSPAITGSYGYTF. The CDR3 bases are TGTGCCAGCAGTCCCGCCATAACAGGGTCCTATGGCTACACCTTC.

This chain uses TRBV29-1 with TRBJ1-1; D is unresolved. The germline CDR1 and CDR2 sequences are SQVTM and ANQGSEA. This CDR3 has 11 amino acids. Trimming left V 4 bases short and J 3 bases short, with 6 bases between. Here the CDR3 DNA reads TGCAGCGTTGGCGACTACACTGAAGCTTTCTTT. Encoded protein: CSVGDYTEAFF.

This rearrangement joins TRBV7-9 to TRBJ1-1; TRBD1 might be the D (5 bases). The CDR3 spans 16 residues. With 3 bases removed from V and 1 base from J, the gap between germline ends came to 15 bases. Germline V lookup: CDR1 SEHNR, CDR2 FQNEAQ (reference sequence). CDR3 region: CASSFGGRGENTEAFF. CDR3 nucleotides: TGTGCCAGCAGCTTTGGAGGTCGGGGGGAGAACACTGAAGCTTTCTTT.

This clonotype was counted a few times. J is TRBJ1-4 and V is TRBV12-3 or TRBV12-4; no reliable D call. V was shortened by 6 bases and J by 8 bases, with 16 bases between the two germline ends. This CDR3 has 14 residues. The CDR3 DNA is TGTGCCAGCAGCCACCTTAATGGCCCCGAAAAACTGTTTTTT. Translating gives CASSHLNGPEKLFF.

A single count supports this clonotype. The chain links TRBV20-1 to TRBJ1-2; TRBD1 matches at 8 bases. The junction had 6 bases not matched to a gene; V was cut back by 2 bases and J by 10 bases. In germline, CDR1 is DFQATT, CDR2 SNEGSKA (reference sequence). CDR3 length: 12 amino acids. Written as DNA, the CDR3 is TGCAGTGCTAGATCAAGACAGGGGATCTACACCTTC. Residues: CSARSRQGIYTF.

Only a few counts were recorded for this clonotype. CDR3 protein: CASSWSGGSGGYTF. CDR3 DNA: TGTGCCAGTAGTTGGTCAGGGGGGTCGGGTGGCTACACCTTC. The gene calls are TRBV19 and TRBJ1-2; 7 bases are a match to TRBD1. This CDR3 comprises 14 residues. The germline gives CDR1 LNHDA, CDR2 SQIVND (reference sequence). V lost 5 bases and J lost 7; bases outside the gene matches: 10.

The rearrangement links TRBV7-9 to TRBJ2-3; possible D gene TRBD1, 6 bases. CDR1 and CDR2 (germline): SEHNR, FQNEAQ (reference sequence). The CDR3 is 15 amino acids. V lost 6 bases to trimming and J lost 2 bases, with 15 bases between them. The CDR3 DNA follows: TGTGCCAGCAGACATCAGACAGGATACACAGATACGCAGTATTTT. Its translation is CASRHQTGYTDTQYF.